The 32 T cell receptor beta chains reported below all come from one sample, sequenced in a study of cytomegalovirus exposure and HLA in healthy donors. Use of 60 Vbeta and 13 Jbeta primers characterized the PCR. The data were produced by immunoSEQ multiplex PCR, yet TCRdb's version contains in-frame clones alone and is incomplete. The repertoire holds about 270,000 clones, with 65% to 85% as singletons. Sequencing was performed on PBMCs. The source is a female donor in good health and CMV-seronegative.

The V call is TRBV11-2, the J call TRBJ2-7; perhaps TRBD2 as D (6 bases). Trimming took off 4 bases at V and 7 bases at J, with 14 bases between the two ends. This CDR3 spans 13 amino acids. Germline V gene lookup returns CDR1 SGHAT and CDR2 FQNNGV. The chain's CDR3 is CASSWAGHLEQYF. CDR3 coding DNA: TGTGCCAGCAGCTGGGCGGGGCACTTGGAGCAGTACTTC.

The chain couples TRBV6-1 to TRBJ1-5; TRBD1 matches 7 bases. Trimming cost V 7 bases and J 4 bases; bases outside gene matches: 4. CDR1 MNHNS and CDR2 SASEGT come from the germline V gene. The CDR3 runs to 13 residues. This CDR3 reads CASKGQVNQPQHF. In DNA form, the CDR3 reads TGTGCCAGCAAAGGACAGGTAAATCAGCCCCAGCATTTT.

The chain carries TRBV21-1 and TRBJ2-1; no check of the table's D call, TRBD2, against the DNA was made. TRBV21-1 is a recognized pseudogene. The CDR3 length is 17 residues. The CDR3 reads CASSKDPTSGRAYEQFF. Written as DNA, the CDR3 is TGTGCCAGCAGCAAAGACCCTACTAGCGGGAGGGCCTATGAGCAGTTCTTC.

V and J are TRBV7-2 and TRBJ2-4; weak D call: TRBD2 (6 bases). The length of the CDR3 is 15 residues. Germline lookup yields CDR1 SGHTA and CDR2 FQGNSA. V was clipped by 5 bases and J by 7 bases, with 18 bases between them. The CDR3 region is CASSPIGTYGNIQYF. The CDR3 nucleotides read TGTGCCAGCAGCCCCATCGGGACTTATGGGAACATTCAGTACTTC.

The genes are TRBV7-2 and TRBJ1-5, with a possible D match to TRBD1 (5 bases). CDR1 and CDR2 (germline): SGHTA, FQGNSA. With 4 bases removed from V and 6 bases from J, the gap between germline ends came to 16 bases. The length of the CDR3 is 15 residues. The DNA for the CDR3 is TGTGCCAGCAGCTCCGAAGCAGGGCTCGGTCAGCCCCAGCATTTT. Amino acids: CASSSEAGLGQPQHF.

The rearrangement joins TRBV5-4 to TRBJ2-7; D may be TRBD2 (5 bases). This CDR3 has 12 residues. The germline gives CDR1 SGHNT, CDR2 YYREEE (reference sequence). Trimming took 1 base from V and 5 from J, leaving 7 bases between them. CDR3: CASSLTGNEQYF. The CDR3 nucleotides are TGTGCCAGCAGCTTGACGGGAAACGAGCAGTACTTC.

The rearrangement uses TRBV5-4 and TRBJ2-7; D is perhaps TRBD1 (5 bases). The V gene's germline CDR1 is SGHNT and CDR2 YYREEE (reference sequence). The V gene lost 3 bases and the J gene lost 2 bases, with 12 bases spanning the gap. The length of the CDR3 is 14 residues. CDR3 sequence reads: CASSSLGQAYEQYF. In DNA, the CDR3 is TGTGCCAGCAGCTCCTTGGGGCAGGCCTACGAGCAGTACTTC.

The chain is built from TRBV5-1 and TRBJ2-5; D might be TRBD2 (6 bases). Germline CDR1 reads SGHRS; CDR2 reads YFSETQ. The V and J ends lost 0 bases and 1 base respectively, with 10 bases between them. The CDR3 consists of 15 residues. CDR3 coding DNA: TGCGCCAGCAGCTTGGACGTTAGCGGCCAAGAGACCCAGTACTTC. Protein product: CASSLDVSGQETQYF.

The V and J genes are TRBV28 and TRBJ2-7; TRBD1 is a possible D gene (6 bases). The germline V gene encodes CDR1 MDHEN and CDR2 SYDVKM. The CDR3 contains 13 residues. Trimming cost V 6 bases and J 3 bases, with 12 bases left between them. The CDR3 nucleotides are TGTGCCAGCAGCTTGAGACAGGTCTACGAGCAGTACTTC. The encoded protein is CASSLRQVYEQYF.

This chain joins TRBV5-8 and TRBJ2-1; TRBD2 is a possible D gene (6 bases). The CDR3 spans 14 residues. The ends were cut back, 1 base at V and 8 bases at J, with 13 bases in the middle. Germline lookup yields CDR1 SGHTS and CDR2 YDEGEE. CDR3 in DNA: TGTGCCAGCAGCTTGTGGCCCACTAGCTATGAGCAGTTCTTC. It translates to CASSLWPTSYEQFF.

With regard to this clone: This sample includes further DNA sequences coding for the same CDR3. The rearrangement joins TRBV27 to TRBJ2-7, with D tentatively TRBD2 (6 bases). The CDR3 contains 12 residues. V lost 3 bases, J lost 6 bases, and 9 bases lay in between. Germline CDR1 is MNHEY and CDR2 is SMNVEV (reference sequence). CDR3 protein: CASSLGGSEQYF. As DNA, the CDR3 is TGTGCCAGCAGTTTGGGAGGTAGCGAGCAGTACTTC.

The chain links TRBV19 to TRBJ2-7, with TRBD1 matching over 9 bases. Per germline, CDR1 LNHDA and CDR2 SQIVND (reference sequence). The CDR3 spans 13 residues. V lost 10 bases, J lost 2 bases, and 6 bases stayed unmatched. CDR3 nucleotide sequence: TGTGCCACCCCCGGGACAGGGCCCTACGAGCAGTACTTC. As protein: CATPGTGPYEQYF.

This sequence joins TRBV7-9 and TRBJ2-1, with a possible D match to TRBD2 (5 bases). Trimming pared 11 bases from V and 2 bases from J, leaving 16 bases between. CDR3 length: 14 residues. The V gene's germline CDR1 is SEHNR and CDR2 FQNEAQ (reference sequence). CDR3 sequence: CAGSGSSPYNEQFF. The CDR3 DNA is TGTGCCGGCTCGGGGTCCTCCCCCTACAATGAGCAGTTCTTC.

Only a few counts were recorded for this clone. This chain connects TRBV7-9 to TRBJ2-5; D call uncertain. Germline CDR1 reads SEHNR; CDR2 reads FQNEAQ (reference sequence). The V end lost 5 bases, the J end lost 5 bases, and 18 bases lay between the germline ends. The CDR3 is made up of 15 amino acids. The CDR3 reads CASSHPPSSGETQYF. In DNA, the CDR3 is TGTGCCAGCAGCCACCCCCCGTCATCCGGGGAGACCCAGTACTTC. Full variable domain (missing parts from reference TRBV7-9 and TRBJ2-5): DTGVSQNPRHKITKRGQNVTFRCDPISEHNRLYWYRQTLGQGPEFLTYFQNEAQLEKSRLLSDRFSAERPKGSFSTLEIQRTEQGDSAMYLCASSHPPSSGETQYFGPGTRLLVL.

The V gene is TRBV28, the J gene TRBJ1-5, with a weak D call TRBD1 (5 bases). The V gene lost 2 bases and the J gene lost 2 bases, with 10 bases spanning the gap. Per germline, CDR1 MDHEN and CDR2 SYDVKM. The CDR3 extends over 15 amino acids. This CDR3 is CASSLIGGGNQPQHF. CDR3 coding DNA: TGTGCCAGCAGTTTAATCGGGGGTGGCAATCAGCCCCAGCATTTT.

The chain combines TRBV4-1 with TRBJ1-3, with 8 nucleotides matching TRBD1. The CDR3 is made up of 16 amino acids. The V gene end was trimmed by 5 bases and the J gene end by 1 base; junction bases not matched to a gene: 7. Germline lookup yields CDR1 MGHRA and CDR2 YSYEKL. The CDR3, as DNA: TGCGCCAGCAGCTCGCAGGGGGCCTTATCTGGAAACACCATATATTTT. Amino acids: CASSSQGALSGNTIYF.

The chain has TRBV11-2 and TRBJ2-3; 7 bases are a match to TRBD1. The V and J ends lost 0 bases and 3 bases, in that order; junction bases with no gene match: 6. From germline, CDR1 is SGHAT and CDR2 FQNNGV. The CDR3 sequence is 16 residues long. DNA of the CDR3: TGTGCCAGCAGCTTAGATACAGGGGCGCCGACAGATACGCAGTATTTT. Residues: CASSLDTGAPTDTQYF.

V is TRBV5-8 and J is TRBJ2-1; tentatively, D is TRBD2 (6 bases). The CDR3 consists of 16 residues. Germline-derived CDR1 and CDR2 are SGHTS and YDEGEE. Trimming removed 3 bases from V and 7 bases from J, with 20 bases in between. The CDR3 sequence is CASSSLAAGPLNEQFF. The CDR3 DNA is TGTGCCAGCAGCTCCTTAGCGGCGGGGCCTCTTAATGAGCAGTTCTTC.

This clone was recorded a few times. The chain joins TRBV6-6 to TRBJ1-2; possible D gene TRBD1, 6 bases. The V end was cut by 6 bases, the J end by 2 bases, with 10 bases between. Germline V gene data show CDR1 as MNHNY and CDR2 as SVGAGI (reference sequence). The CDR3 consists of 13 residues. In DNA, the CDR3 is TGTGCCAGCAGAACAGGGCGGAACTATGGCTACACCTTC. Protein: CASRTGRNYGYTF.

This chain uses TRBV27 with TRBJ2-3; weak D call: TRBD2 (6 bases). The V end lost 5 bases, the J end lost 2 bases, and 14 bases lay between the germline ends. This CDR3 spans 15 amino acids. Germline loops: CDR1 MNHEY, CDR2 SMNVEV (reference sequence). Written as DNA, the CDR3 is TGTGCCAGCAGTCGGGCGGGAAGAGACACAGATACGCAGTATTTT. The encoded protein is CASSRAGRDTDTQYF.

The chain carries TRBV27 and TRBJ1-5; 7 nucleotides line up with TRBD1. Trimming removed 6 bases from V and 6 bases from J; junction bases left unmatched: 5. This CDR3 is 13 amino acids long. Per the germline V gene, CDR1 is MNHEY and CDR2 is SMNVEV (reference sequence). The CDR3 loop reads CASRSTGTQPQHF. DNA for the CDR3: TGTGCCAGCAGGTCGACAGGGACTCAGCCCCAGCATTTT.

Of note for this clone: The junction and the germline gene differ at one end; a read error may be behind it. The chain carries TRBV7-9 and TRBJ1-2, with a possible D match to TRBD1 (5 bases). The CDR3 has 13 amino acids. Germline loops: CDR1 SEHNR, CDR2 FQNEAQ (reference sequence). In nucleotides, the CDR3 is TGTTCCAGCAGCCTAACCTGGGGCGATGGCTACACCTTC. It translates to CSSSLTWGDGYTF.

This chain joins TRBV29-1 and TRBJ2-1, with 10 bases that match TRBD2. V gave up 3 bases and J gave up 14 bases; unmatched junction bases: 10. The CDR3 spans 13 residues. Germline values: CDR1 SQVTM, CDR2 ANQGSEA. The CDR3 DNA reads TGCAGCGTTGAGGTTGAAGCGGGAGGGTCTAAGTTCTTC. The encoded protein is CSVEVEAGGSKFF.

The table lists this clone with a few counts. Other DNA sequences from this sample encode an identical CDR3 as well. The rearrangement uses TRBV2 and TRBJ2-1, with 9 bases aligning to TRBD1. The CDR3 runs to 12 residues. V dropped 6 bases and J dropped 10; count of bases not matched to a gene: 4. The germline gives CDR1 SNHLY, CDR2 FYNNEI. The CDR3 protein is CASSGTGGEQFF. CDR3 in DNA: TGTGCCAGCAGCGGAACAGGGGGCGAGCAGTTCTTC. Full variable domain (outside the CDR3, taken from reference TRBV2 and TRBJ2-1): EPEVTQTPSHQVTQMGQEVILRCVPISNHLYFYWYRQILGQKVEFLVSFYNNEISEKSEIFDDQFSVERPDGSNFTLKIRSTKLEDSAMYFCASSGTGGEQFFGPGTRLTVL.

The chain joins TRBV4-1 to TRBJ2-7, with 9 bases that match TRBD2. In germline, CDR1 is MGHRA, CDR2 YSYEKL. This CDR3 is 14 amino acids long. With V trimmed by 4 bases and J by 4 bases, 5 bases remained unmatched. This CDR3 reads CASSPREGQYEQYF. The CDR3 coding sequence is TGCGCCAGCAGCCCGCGGGAGGGCCAATACGAGCAGTACTTC.

CDR3 bases: TGTGCCAGCAGCTTACAGGGGGCGAACACTGAAGCTTTCTTT. Protein: CASSLQGANTEAFF. J is TRBJ1-1 and V is TRBV5-6, with 9 bases aligning to TRBD1. V shed 2 bases and J 1 base; nucleotides not matched to a gene: 0. Looked up from germline, CDR1 is SGHDT and CDR2 is YYEEEE. This CDR3 comprises 14 residues.

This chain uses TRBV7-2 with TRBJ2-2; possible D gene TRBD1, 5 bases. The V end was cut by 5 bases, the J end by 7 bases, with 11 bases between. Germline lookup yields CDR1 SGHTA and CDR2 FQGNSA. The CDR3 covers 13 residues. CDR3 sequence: CASSASRDGELFF. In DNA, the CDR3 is TGTGCCAGCAGCGCCTCCAGGGACGGGGAGCTGTTTTTT.

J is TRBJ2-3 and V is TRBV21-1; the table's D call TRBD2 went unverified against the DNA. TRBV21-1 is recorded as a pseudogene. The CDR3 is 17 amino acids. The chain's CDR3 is CASSNLPAALPPDTQYF. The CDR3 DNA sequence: TGTGCCAGCAGCAATCTTCCGGCGGCCCTGCCCCCAGATACGCAGTATTTT.

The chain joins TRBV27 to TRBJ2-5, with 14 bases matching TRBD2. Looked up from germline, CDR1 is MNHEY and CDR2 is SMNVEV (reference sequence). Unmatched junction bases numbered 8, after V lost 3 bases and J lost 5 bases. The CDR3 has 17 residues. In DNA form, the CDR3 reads TGTGCCAGCAGTTTGACTAGCGGGAGGGGGTGGGCCGAGACCCAGTACTTC. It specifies CASSLTSGRGWAETQYF.

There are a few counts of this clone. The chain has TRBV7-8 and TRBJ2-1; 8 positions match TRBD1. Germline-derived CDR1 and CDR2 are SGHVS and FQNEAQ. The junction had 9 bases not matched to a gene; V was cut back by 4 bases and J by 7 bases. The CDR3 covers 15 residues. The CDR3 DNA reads TGTGCCAGCAGCTCTCAAAGACAGGGGCGGAATGAGCAGTTCTTC. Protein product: CASSSQRQGRNEQFF.

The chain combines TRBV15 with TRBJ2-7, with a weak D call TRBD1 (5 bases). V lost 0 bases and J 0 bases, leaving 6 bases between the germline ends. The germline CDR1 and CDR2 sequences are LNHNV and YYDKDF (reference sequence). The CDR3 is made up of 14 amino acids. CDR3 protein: CATSRDRDSYEQYF. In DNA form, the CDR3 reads TGTGCCACCAGCAGAGACAGGGACTCCTACGAGCAGTACTTC.

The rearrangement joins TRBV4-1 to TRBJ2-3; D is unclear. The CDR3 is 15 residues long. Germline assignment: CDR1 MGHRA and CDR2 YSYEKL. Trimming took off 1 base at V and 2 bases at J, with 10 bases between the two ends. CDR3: CASSQGSPSTDTQYF. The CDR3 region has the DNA TGCGCCAGCAGCCAAGGAAGCCCTTCCACAGATACGCAGTATTTT.